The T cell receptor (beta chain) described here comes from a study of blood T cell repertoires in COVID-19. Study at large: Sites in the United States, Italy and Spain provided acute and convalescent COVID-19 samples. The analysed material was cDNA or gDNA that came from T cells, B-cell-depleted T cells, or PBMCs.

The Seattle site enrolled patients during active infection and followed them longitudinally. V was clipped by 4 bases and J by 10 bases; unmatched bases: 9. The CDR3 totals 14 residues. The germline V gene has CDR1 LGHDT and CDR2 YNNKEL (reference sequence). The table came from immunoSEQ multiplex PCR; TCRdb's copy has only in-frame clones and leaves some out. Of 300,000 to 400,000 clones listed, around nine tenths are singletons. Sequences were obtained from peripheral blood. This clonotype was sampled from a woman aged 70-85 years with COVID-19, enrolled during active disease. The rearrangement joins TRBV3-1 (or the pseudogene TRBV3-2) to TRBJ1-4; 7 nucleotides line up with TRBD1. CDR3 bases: TGTGCCAGCAGCCTATCACAGGGGCAGGGAAAACTGTTTTTT. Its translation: CASSLSQGQGKLFF.